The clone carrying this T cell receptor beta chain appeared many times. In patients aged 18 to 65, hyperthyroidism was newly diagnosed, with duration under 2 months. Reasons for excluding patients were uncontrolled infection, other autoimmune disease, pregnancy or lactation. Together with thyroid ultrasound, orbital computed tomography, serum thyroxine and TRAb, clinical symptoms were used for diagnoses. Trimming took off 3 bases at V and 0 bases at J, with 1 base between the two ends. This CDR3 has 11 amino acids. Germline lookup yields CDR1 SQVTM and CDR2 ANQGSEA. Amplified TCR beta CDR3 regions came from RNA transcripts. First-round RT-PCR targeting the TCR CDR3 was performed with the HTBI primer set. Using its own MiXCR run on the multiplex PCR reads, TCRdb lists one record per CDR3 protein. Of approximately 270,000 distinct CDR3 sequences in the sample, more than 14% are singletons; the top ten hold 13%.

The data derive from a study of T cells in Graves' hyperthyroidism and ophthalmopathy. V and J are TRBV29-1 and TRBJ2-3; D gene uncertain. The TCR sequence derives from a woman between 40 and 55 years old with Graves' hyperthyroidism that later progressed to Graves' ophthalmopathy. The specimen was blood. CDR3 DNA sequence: TGCAGCGTTGAGAGCACAGATACGCAGTATTTT. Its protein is CSVESTDTQYF.